Shown below are 8 T cell receptor beta chains from a single sample sequenced in a study of cytomegalovirus exposure and HLA in healthy donors. The study ran its PCR with 60 Vbeta and 13 Jbeta primers. Clones were read by immunoSEQ multiplex PCR, and TCRdb kept only the in-frame ones, dropping some. The data show around 140,000 clones, roughly 80% seen once. The sample taken for sequencing was PBMCs. The receptors were gathered from a woman in her 30s in good health and CMV-seronegative.

Ten or more counts support this clone. The chain joins TRBV11-2 to TRBJ2-1; a weak D match, TRBD2 (6 bases). Trimming removed 5 bases from V and 13 bases from J, with 12 bases in between. The CDR3 is 11 amino acids. Germline loops: CDR1 SGHAT, CDR2 FQNNGV. This CDR3 reads CASSAGLTQFF. Written as DNA, the CDR3 is TGTGCCAGCAGCGCGGGACTCACCCAGTTCTTC.

This sequence joins TRBV7-9 and TRBJ2-7, with 13 bases lining up with TRBD2. This CDR3 spans 17 amino acids. The V gene's germline CDR1 is SEHNR and CDR2 FQNEAQ (reference sequence). V was pared by 1 base and J by 3 bases, with 6 bases of the junction left unmatched. The CDR3 DNA sequence: TGTGCCAGCAGCTTAGGGAGGACTAGCGGGAGATTCTACGAGCAGTACTTC. Its translation: CASSLGRTSGRFYEQYF.

This clone rates as medium-sized. The J gene is TRBJ1-3, the V gene TRBV7-9; D call uncertain. V lost 5 bases and J lost 0, with 11 bases in between. Germline V lookup: CDR1 SEHNR, CDR2 FQNEAQ (reference sequence). The CDR3 loop spans 15 amino acids. CDR3 loop: CASSNPGSSGNTIYF. For the CDR3, the DNA is TGTGCCAGCAGCAACCCGGGGAGCTCTGGAAACACCATATATTTT.

This clone was detected only once. For the CDR3, the DNA is TGTGCCAGCTCAACGGGTAGCACAGATACGCAGTATTTT. Translation: CASSTGSTDTQYF. This chain connects TRBV18 to TRBJ2-3; D unclear. From germline, CDR1 is KGHSH and CDR2 LQKENI. The CDR3 is 13 amino acids. V was trimmed by 5 bases and J by 0 bases, leaving 6 bases between them.

The CDR3: CASSLANSGAYEQYF. Here the CDR3 DNA reads TGTGCCAGCAGCTTAGCGAACAGCGGAGCCTACGAGCAGTACTTC. This rearrangement joins TRBV11-2 to TRBJ2-7, with a tentative D call TRBD2 (5 bases). The CDR3 has 15 amino acids. In germline, CDR1 is SGHAT, CDR2 FQNNGV. The V end was cut by 1 base, the J end by 2 bases, with 12 bases between.

This clone came up once. The chain is built from TRBV30 and TRBJ2-2; 10 bases map to TRBD2. V was clipped by 3 bases and J by 1 base; unmatched bases: 8. Germline V gives CDR1 GTSNPN, CDR2 SVGIG (reference sequence). The CDR3 extends over 17 amino acids. The CDR3, as DNA: TGTGCCTGGAGGAGACTCATAGCGGGGGGGAACACCGGGGAGCTGTTTTTT. This gives the protein CAWRRLIAGGNTGELFF.

In DNA, the CDR3 is TGTGCCAGCAGCTTCTTGGGGGCTCAAGAGACCCAGTACTTC. It encodes CASSFLGAQETQYF. The V gene is TRBV7-9, the J gene TRBJ2-5, with D perhaps matching TRBD1 (6 bases). Looked up from germline, CDR1 is SEHNR and CDR2 is FQNEAQ (reference sequence). The V and J ends lost 3 bases and 2 bases respectively, with 10 bases between them. CDR3 size: 14 residues.

The J gene is TRBJ2-7, the V gene TRBV4-3, with 8 positions matching TRBD2. Trimming cost V 4 bases and J 3 bases; bases outside gene matches: 8. CDR3 length equals 15 residues. Germline loops: CDR1 LGHNA, CDR2 YSLEER. CDR3 coding DNA: TGCGCCAGCAGCCTCCGCGGCGGGGGGAACTACGAGCAGTACTTC. Its translation is CASSLRGGGNYEQYF.